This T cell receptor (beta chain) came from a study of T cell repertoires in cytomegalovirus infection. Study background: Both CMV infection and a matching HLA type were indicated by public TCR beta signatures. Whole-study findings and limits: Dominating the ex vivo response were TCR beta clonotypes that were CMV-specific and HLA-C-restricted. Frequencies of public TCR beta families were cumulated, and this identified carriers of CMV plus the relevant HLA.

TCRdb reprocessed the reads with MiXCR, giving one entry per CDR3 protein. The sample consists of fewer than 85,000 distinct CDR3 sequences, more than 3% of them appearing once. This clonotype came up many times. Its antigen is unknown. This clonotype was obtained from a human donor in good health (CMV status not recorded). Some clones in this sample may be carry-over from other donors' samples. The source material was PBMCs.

The CDR3 sequence: CASTEDRMVVFTEAFF. The CDR3 bases are TGTGCCAGCACTGAGGACAGGATGGTGGTGTTCACTGAAGCTTTCTTT. The V gene is TRBV2, the J gene TRBJ1-1; 7 bases match TRBD1. Trimming cost V 7 bases and J 4 bases; bases outside gene matches: 15. The length of the CDR3 is 16 residues. Germline V gives CDR1 SNHLY, CDR2 FYNNEI.